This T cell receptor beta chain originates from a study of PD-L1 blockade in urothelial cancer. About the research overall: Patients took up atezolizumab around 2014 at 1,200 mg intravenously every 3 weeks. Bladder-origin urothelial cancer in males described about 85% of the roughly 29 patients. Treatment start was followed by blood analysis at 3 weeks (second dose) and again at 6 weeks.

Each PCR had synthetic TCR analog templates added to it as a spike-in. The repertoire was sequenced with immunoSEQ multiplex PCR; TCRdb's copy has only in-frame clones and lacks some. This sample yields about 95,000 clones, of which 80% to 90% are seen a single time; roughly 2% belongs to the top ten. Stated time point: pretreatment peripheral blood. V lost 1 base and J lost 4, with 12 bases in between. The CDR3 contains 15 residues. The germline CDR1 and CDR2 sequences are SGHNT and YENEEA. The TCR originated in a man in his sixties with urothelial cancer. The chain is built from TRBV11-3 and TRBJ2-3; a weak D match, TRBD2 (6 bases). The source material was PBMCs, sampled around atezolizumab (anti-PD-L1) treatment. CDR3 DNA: TGTGCCAGCAGCTTAGGGGGACTTGCGGCAGATACGCAGTATTTT. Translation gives CASSLGGLAADTQYF.